Below, one T cell receptor beta chain is given with its context. This clone has just a few counts. Its antigen has not been determined. No base-level quality is on record; no much larger clone is a single base apart. Using the immunoSEQ assay, the TCR beta chain CDR3 regions were sequenced from genomic DNA. Rearranged VDJ segments were amplified with primers that anneal to V and J segments. In the paper's pipeline: The ImmunoSeq Analyzer software was used to calculate clonality and richness metrics. Clones with differential abundance between regions were identified with Fisher's exact test combined with a beta-binomial method for additional stringency. The table was pulled from immuneACCESS by TCRdb, which kept in-frame rearrangements only. Such tables lose some clones; where checked, under half of the loss comes from unresolved V genes, and the rest has no known cause. V and J calls and clone size are those listed in that table; D and trimming were worked out from the DNA. The sample yields about 20,000 clones; around 75% were counted once. About a sixth of the sample is taken by the ten largest.

Every patient had early-stage hepatocellular carcinoma and went to surgical resection without receiving any prior therapy. No macroscopic evidence of necrosis or hemorrhage was present in the sampled areas. Multiple regions from two patients underwent TCR sequencing (ImmunoSeq). Frozen tissue samples from resection were taken at least 1 cm away from one another. Samples labelled N were derived from nontumoral liver tissue adjacent to the tumor. The DNeasy blood and tissue kit was used to extract genomic DNA from bulk tissue. The sample comes from a study of intratumoral heterogeneity in liver cancer. Some background on the complete study: In the full roughly 15-patient cohort, the median age was about 63 years and the majority of patients were male. The overall cohort comprised roughly 71 multiregional samples from approximately 14 HCC patients, with approximately 52 tumoral and approximately 20 adjacent nontumoral regions. RNA-seq, DNA sequencing, TCR-seq and SNP array data from multiple regions of hepatocellular carcinoma specimens were combined in the study to investigate intratumor heterogeneity. General conclusions and limits of the study: The authors acknowledged a relatively low patient number and under-sampled tumor-infiltrating lymphocyte representation as limitations.

From the germline V gene, CDR1 is MDHEN and CDR2 is SYDVKM. Cut back by 8 bases and 6 bases, the V and J ends lie 16 bases apart. The CDR3 runs 14 residues from the cysteine to the phenylalanine. Just the 42-base CDR3 DNA is kept, in frame starting at base 1. This receptor was taken from an older woman with hepatocellular carcinoma. This receptor chain uses TRBV28 and TRBJ2-2, with the D call perhaps TRBD1 or TRBD2, each one matching 6 bases. The sample consisted of tumor-adjacent normal tissue, taken before any cancer treatment. The CDR3 has the sequence CASRGRWISGELFF. The DNA is as follows: TGTGCCAGCCGGGGGCGGTGGATCTCCGGGGAGCTGTTTTTT.